This TCR beta chain was sequenced during a study of blood T cells in healthy people across ages (dated by TCRdb to about 2015). Background for the entire study: Template switching captured roughly one uniquely barcoded TCR beta cDNA molecule per two T cells in model experiments. The study measured age-related changes in TCR beta repertoire diversity using deep sequencing normalized with unique cDNA molecular identifiers. Four age groups were formed from the donors: young (average approximately 17 years), middle-aged (around 41), aged (approximately 60) and long-lived (more than 75). Donors of different ages were randomly distributed across sequencing lanes to avoid experimental bias. Two additional independent replicas of 1 million unique cDNA reads from the same blood draw were analyzed for two donors (one aged 18 to 30 and one aged 80 or older).

Spanning cysteine to phenylalanine, the CDR3 consists of 12 amino acids. The sequence is cut down to CDR3 DNA, 36 bases in frame from base 1. The germline V gene encodes CDR1 SQVTM and CDR2 ANQGSEA. Comment on this clonotype: The specificity of this receptor is unknown. A much larger clone sits a single nucleotide away, making a read error possible.

Donors were under 40 systemically healthy Caucasian individuals from Russia aged roughly 6 to 90 years. Around 9.9 milliliters of peripheral blood were collected from each donor into EDTA-treated Vacutainer tubes. Ficoll-Paque density-gradient centrifugation was used to isolate PBMCs, with at least 7 million per sample. Trizol reagent was used to extract total RNA from the PBMCs, yielding at least 6 micrograms per sample. For every donor, an aliquot of PBMCs went through flow cytometry to measure the percentages of naive CD45RAhigh/CD27high T cells. Results the study describes overall, beyond this receptor: Conclusive comparison of naive and antigen-experienced compartments was prevented by the profiling of bulk unsorted PBMCs. Observed TCR beta diversity correlated strongly with the percentage of naive T cells measured by flow cytometry. Observed TCR beta diversity per million T cells fell roughly linearly with age, and a significant reduction was already apparent by age about 38. Because donor CMV infection status was unknown, age-related changes in expanded clonotypes were potentially confounded. The long-lived group showed more naive CD4+ T cells, fewer expanded clones and increased TCR diversity than the aged group, suggesting age selection. Total diversity estimates from one million sequenced T cells were considered lower bounds and underestimates.

The library was prepared using 5' RACE. The sequencer was an Illumina HiSeq 2500. The second PCR ran for roughly 6 to 11 cycles and used a J-beta primer mix along with a sample-barcoded 5' primer. A unique molecular identifier was introduced onto each TCR beta cDNA molecule by a template-switch 5' adaptor carrying 12 random nucleotides. Each sample yielded at least 2.5 million CDR3-containing paired-end reads. First-strand cDNA was synthesized from all RNA with the Mint cDNA synthesis kit, primed by a TRBC-specific oligonucleotide. Following uracil-DNA glycosylase treatment, all cDNA underwent a first 18-cycle PCR with the universal primers M1SS and BC2_uni_R. On the authors' methods: For normalization, 1 million high-quality reads, each with a distinct molecular identifier, were randomly selected from each sample. Reads sharing molecular identifiers were discarded rather than binned into consensus sequences. MiTCR, with a Q25 quality threshold and the strictest error-elimination algorithm, was used for CDR3 identification, clonotype clustering and error correction. Lower-bound total TCR beta diversity was estimated with a nonparametric unseen species model using Euler transformation. The raw public reads went through TCRdb reprocessing: fastp at Q25, MiXCR clone calling, in-frame beta chains kept. Each CDR3 protein gets just one entry, which takes the most common genes and DNA from the rows behind it. What appears here as the V and J calls and clone size reflects TCRdb's work, not the paper's. For this sample there are about 690,000 distinct CDR3 sequences; 40% to 50% appear just once. Approximately 31% of the sample is in the top ten clones.

The TCR originated in an elderly man in good health. Sequencing was carried out using blood. The receptor chain draws on TRBV29-1 and TRBJ2-7; 6 matching bases give a weak D call of TRBD2. Near its end, the DNA agrees better with TRBJ2-5, so the J call may be wrong. Here the CDR3 is given as CSARGRPETQYF. The DNA is as follows: TGCAGCGCCCGTGGGAGGCCGGAGACCCAGTACTTC.